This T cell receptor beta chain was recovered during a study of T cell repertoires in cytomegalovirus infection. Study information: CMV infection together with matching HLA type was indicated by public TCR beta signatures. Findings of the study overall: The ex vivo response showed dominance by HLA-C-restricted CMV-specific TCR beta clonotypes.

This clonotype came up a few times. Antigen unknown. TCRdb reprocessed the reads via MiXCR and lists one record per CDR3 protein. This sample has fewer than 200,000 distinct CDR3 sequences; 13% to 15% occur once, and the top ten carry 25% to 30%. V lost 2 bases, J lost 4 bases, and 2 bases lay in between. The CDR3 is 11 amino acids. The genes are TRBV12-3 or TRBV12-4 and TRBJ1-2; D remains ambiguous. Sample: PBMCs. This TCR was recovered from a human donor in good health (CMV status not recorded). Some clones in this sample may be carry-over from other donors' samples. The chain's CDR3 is CASSLRYGYTF. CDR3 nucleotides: TGTGCCAGCAGTTTACGCTATGGCTACACCTTC.